Here is one T cell receptor (beta chain) with its context. Antigen specificity is unknown. CD4+CD25+CD127- Tregs, CD4+CD25- non-Tregs, CD4 and CD8 cells were sorted. CDR1 MNHEY and CDR2 SMNVEV come from the germline V gene (reference sequence). CDR3 size: 14 residues. Deletions cut 6 bases from V and 7 bases from J, with 15 bases between. These data originate in a study of Tregs in tolerant kidney transplant recipients. Findings and caveats of the study: Tolerant patients' donor-specific Tregs expanded beyond overall Tregs, suggesting antigen-driven growth. Expanding Tregs on activated donor B cells appeared to best identify donor-specific TCRbeta clones. Biological reproducibility was not directly addressed in this study.

Libraries were prepared by immunoSEQ multiplex PCR; TCRdb keeps only in-frame clonotypes and omits some of them. The table shows about 87,000 clones, with 80% to 95% occurring only once. The clonotype comes from a human donor who received a combined kidney and bone marrow transplant. Specimen: CD4+ T cells from blood, collected before the transplant. This chain connects TRBV27 to TRBJ1-4, with a tentative D call TRBD1 (6 bases). This CDR3 reads CASRLQGESEKLFF. The CDR3 DNA reads as TGTGCCAGCAGACTACAGGGTGAGAGTGAAAAACTGTTTTTT.